This TCR beta chain was sequenced during a study of blood T cell repertoires in COVID-19. Recovered status in Cohort 3 required two negative PCRs, clearance, or symptom resolution. The CDR3 is 12 amino acids. Germline CDR1 reads MDHEN; CDR2 reads SYDVKM. After removal of 5 bases from V and 11 bases from J, the junction contained 3 bases not matched to a gene. The table came from immunoSEQ multiplex PCR; TCRdb's copy has only in-frame clones and leaves some out. The profile covers 150,000 to 200,000 clones, with about 91% appearing a single time and approximately 0.77% taken by the ten largest. The chain uses TRBV28 and TRBJ2-1; 10 bases match TRBD2. The sequence came from a woman aged 18 to 35 who had recovered from COVID-19. Input material: PBMCs or T cells enriched from blood (not recorded which). CDR3 in DNA: TGTGCCAGCAGTCTAGCGGGAGTCAAGCAGTTCTTC. Amino acids: CASSLAGVKQFF.